The 27 T cell receptor beta chains presented below share a single source sample, sequenced in a study of blood T cells in healthy people across ages. The authors ran a second PCR of roughly 6 to 12 cycles using a sample-barcoded 5' primer and a J-beta primer mix. TCRdb analysed the 5' RACE reads with MiXCR anew, one entry per CDR3 protein. The table records some 730,000 distinct CDR3 sequences, about a fifth of them present only once. Sequencing was done on a sample of blood. These receptors were taken from a man in his 70s in good health.

The chain combines TRBV3-1 with TRBJ2-1; 7 bases match TRBD2. The closer fit of TRBJ2-7 to the DNA end suggests the J call may be wrong. In germline, CDR1 is LGHDT, CDR2 YNNKEL (reference sequence). This CDR3 comprises 13 residues. The CDR3: CASSRGGGNEQYF. CDR3 coding DNA: TGTGCCAGCAGCCGGGGCGGGGGTAACGAGCAGTACTTC.

The V and J genes are TRBV6-5 and TRBJ2-1; D is uncertain. Germline V gives CDR1 MNHEY, CDR2 SVGAGI. This CDR3 has 16 residues. Trimming removed 2 bases at V and 2 bases at J, with 13 bases between. Here the CDR3 DNA reads TGTGCCAGCAGTTACCGTTCTAGGGTTACCTACAATGAGCAGTTCTTC. It is translated as CASSYRSRVTYNEQFF.

This clonotype has only a few counts. The chain employs TRBV4-1 and TRBJ1-2, with TRBD1 as a possible D gene (6 bases). The CDR3 has 16 residues. V gave up 0 bases and J gave up 4 bases, with 15 bases separating them. Per the germline V gene, CDR1 is MGHRA and CDR2 is YSYEKL. The CDR3: CASSQEFAGEAYGYTF. Written as DNA, the CDR3 is TGCGCCAGCAGCCAAGAATTTGCAGGGGAGGCCTATGGCTACACCTTC.

The chain is built from TRBV27 and TRBJ1-4; D is unclear. The CDR3 length is 15 residues. CDR1 MNHEY and CDR2 SMNVEV come from the germline V gene (reference sequence). The V end was cut by 5 bases, the J end by 4 bases, with 14 bases between. The CDR3 loop is CASSPHELVNEKLFF. In DNA, the CDR3 is TGTGCCAGCAGTCCCCACGAGCTCGTTAATGAAAAACTGTTTTTT.

Details on this clonotype: A read error is possible here, since a much larger clone lies one base away. This chain joins TRBV12-3 or TRBV12-4 and TRBJ2-3; 8 bases are shared with TRBD1. This CDR3 has 14 amino acids. J was trimmed by 5 bases and V by 5 bases; bases with no gene match: 6. The CDR3 DNA reads TGTGCCAGCAGTCCGGGACAGGCTTTAGATACGCAGTATTTT. The encoded protein is CASSPGQALDTQYF.

Worth noting for this clonotype: A much larger clone differs from this one at a single base, so this may be a read error. The rearrangement joins TRBV4-2 to TRBJ1-5; D is undetermined. V dropped 1 base and J dropped 9 bases, with 7 bases sitting between them. The CDR3 extends over 12 amino acids. Germline V gene lookup returns CDR1 LGHNA and CDR2 YNFKEQ. CDR3 in DNA: TGTGCCAGCAGCCAAGGGGCTCGGCCCCAGCATTTT. This encodes CASSQGARPQHF.

Only a few counts were recorded for this clonotype. CDR3 protein: CASSLADGQTEAFF. Written as DNA, the CDR3 is TGTGCCAGCAGCTTAGCGGACGGTCAAACTGAAGCTTTCTTT. V usage is TRBV7-8 and J usage is TRBJ1-1; D is uncertain. Trimming left V 0 bases short and J 5 bases short, with 10 bases between. The germline V gene has CDR1 SGHVS and CDR2 FQNEAQ. The CDR3 runs 14 residues.

The chain links TRBV12-3 or TRBV12-4 to TRBJ1-1, with a weak D call TRBD1 (5 bases). V shed 5 bases and J shed 2 bases, with 15 bases lying between them. The CDR3 contains 15 residues. Here the CDR3 reads CASSGAFYINTEAFF. CDR3 nucleotides: TGTGCCAGCAGTGGGGCGTTCTACATTAACACTGAAGCTTTCTTT.

The chain has TRBV7-2 and TRBJ2-7; possibly TRBD1 or TRBD2 for D (5 bases each). The germline V gene has CDR1 SGHTA and CDR2 FQGNSA. Trimming took 8 bases from V and 3 from J, leaving 14 bases between them. This CDR3 has 13 amino acids. CDR3 nucleotides: TGTGCCAGCTTAACCGGGACCGACTACGAGCAGTACGTC. Amino acids: CASLTGTDYEQYV.

The chain carries TRBV27 and TRBJ2-4; unclear D gene. The CDR3 has 16 amino acids. CDR1 is MNHEY and CDR2 is SMNVEV in the germline V gene (reference sequence). With 5 bases removed from V and 0 bases from J, the gap between germline ends came to 14 bases. DNA for the CDR3: TGTGCCAGCAGTGTCCCCAGGAGCAGAGCCAAAAACATTCAGTACTTC. It yields the protein CASSVPRSRAKNIQYF.

This chain links TRBV4-3 with TRBJ2-4; TRBD2 is a possible D gene (5 bases). Germline CDR1 and CDR2: LGHNA and YSLEER. V was clipped by 0 bases and J by 6 bases, with 12 bases between them. The CDR3 length is 15 residues. The CDR3 DNA reads TGCGCCAGCAGCCAAGATGTGGGAGCACGAAACATTCAGTACTTC. This encodes CASSQDVGARNIQYF.

The chain has TRBV27 and TRBJ2-7; weak D call: TRBD1 (5 bases). The length of the CDR3 is 15 residues. Germline CDR1 reads MNHEY; CDR2 reads SMNVEV (reference sequence). Trimming shortened V by 3 bases and J by 3 bases, and 15 bases separated the two germline ends. The CDR3 bases are TGTGCCAGCAGTTTCCTCACTCCAGGGTTCTACGAGCAGTACTTC. Translating it yields CASSFLTPGFYEQYF.

The chain links TRBV12-3 or TRBV12-4 to TRBJ1-1; TRBD1 matches at 9 bases. V was pared by 6 bases and J by 11 bases, with 16 bases of the junction left unmatched. CDR3 length equals 15 residues. Written as DNA, the CDR3 is TGTGCCAGCAGCAAGCCCGGGGGACAGGGATCGAAGGCTTTCTTT. Protein sequence: CASSKPGGQGSKAFF.

This rearrangement joins TRBV7-2 to TRBJ2-4, with D possibly called TRBD1 or TRBD2 (5 bases each). In germline, CDR1 is SGHTA, CDR2 FQGNSA. The V gene lost 3 bases and the J gene lost 7 bases, with 19 bases spanning the gap. The CDR3 sequence is 16 residues long. Here the CDR3 reads CASSLRRLLEGNIQYF. The DNA for the CDR3 is TGTGCCAGCAGCTTGCGACGGCTGTTAGAGGGGAACATTCAGTACTTC.

The chain uses TRBV24-1 and TRBJ2-2; D unresolved. The germline V gene encodes CDR1 KGHDR and CDR2 SFDVKD. This CDR3 has 15 amino acids. With 1 base removed from V and 6 bases from J, the gap between germline ends came to 11 bases. The CDR3 sequence: CATSDFGRNPGELFF. The CDR3 nucleotides read TGTGCCACCAGTGATTTCGGACGCAACCCCGGGGAGCTGTTTTTT.

This clonotype occurred a few times. This rearrangement joins TRBV20-1 to TRBJ2-5, with TRBD2 identical over 9 bases. CDR3 length: 15 amino acids. The V gene end was trimmed by 1 base and the J gene end by 0 bases; junction bases not matched to a gene: 3. Germline V gene sequence: CDR1 DFQATT, CDR2 SNEGSKA (reference sequence). The CDR3 coding sequence is TGCAGTGCTAGAGTCGCGGGGGGGGACCAAGAGACCCAGTACTTC. Its translation: CSARVAGGDQETQYF.

This clonotype appeared many times. V and J are TRBV12-3 or TRBV12-4 and TRBJ1-3; 9 bases are a match to TRBD1. The CDR3 has 20 residues. With 6 bases clipped from V and 0 bases from J, the junction kept 18 bases outside the gene matches. The CDR3 nucleotides are TGTGCCAGCAGAACTATAACAGGGGGCCGTATCACGAGCTCTGGAAACACCATATATTTT. Translating it yields CASRTITGGRITSSGNTIYF.

The chain combines TRBV5-6 with TRBJ2-3; D remains unclear. The germline V gene has CDR1 SGHDT and CDR2 YYEEEE. The CDR3 contains 16 residues. V was pared by 0 bases and J by 5 bases, with 16 bases between. The CDR3 DNA sequence: TGTGCCAGCAGCTTGGGCGCGGAATCCGTGGGAGATACGCAGTATTTT. This encodes CASSLGAESVGDTQYF.

This clonotype was seen a handful of times. The chain joins TRBV18 to TRBJ1-5; 8 bases line up with TRBD1. J gave up 4 bases and V 6 bases, and 11 bases lay outside the gene matches. Per the germline V gene, CDR1 is KGHSH and CDR2 is LQKENI. The CDR3 spans 16 residues. CDR3 nucleotide sequence: TGTGCCAGCTCTCTACTTGGGACAGGTCAGAATCAGCCCCAGCATTTT. Translating it yields CASSLLGTGQNQPQHF.

This clonotype was counted between two and nine times. The CDR3 DNA reads as TGTGCCAGCAGCCACTCCCTGAAACTAGTTTCGGCCAAAAACATTCAGTACTTC. This sequence encodes CASSHSLKLVSAKNIQYF. The chain recombines TRBV4-2 with TRBJ2-4, with a weak D call TRBD2 (5 bases). Trimming removed 3 bases from V and 1 base from J, with 19 bases in between. Looked up from germline, CDR1 is LGHNA and CDR2 is YNFKEQ. CDR3 length equals 18 residues.

The genes are TRBV7-2 and TRBJ2-3; TRBD2 matches at 10 bases. CDR3 length: 18 residues. Germline trimming cut 1 base from V and 6 bases from J; bases unmatched to any gene: 13. Germline-derived CDR1 and CDR2 are SGHTA and FQGNSA. CDR3 sequence: CASSLERIRLAGVDTQYF. The CDR3 bases are TGTGCCAGCAGCTTAGAGCGTATACGGCTAGCGGGAGTTGATACGCAGTATTTT.

This chain uses TRBV3-1 with TRBJ1-2; 12 bases align to TRBD1. The J segment lost 7 bases and the V segment lost 0 bases, leaving 12 bases of the junction unmatched. CDR3 length equals 18 residues. Germline V CDR1 and CDR2: LGHDT, YNNKEL (reference sequence). Written as DNA, the CDR3 is TGTGCCAGCAGCCAAGAGGGGACAGGGGGCCCCATTTCTATTGGCTACACCTTC. This gives the protein CASSQEGTGGPISIGYTF. The full variable domain, rest sourced from reference TRBV3-1 and TRBJ1-2, is DTAVSQTPKYLVTQMGNDKSIKCEQNLGHDTMYWYKQDSKKFLKIMFSYNNKELIINETVPNRFSPKSPDKAHLNLHINSLELGDSAVYFCASSQEGTGGPISIGYTFGSGTRLTVV.

Note on this clonotype: The germline gene is not matched at one end of the junction; a read error may be the cause. V usage is TRBV4-3 and J usage is TRBJ2-7; 9 positions match TRBD2. CDR3 length: 13 residues. Germline V gives CDR1 LGHNA, CDR2 YSLEER. CDR3 protein: CASSQGLGLAGLF. CDR3 sequence (DNA): TGCGCCAGCAGCCAAGGTTTGGGTCTAGCGGGACTCTTC.

As concerns this clonotype: One junction end does not reproduce the germline sequence, and a read error may be involved. Here the CDR3 reads CAGSYPGTIGETQYF. The CDR3 region has the DNA TGTGCCGGCAGTTACCCCGGGACTATCGGGGAGACCCAGTACTTC. The chain joins TRBV6-6 to TRBJ2-5; 7 bases are shared with TRBD2. CDR3 length: 15 residues. Germline loops: CDR1 MNHNY, CDR2 SVGAGI (reference sequence).

This clonotype was counted at least ten times. This chain uses TRBV5-1 with TRBJ2-4; 7 bases are a match to TRBD1. Germline-derived CDR1 and CDR2 are SGHRS and YFSETQ. The length of the CDR3 is 16 residues. The V gene end was trimmed by 4 bases and the J gene end by 0 bases; junction bases not matched to a gene: 7. The CDR3, as DNA: TGCGCCAGCAGCCCGGGACAGCTACTAGCCAAAAACATTCAGTACTTC. It is translated as CASSPGQLLAKNIQYF.

This clonotype was seen at least ten times. This rearrangement joins TRBV15 to TRBJ1-1, with D perhaps matching TRBD1 (5 bases). The CDR3 has 15 amino acids. Trimming shortened V by 0 bases and J by 5 bases, and 13 bases separated the two germline ends. Germline V lookup: CDR1 LNHNV, CDR2 YYDKDF (reference sequence). The CDR3 DNA reads TGTGCCACCAGCAGAGATTTCGAGGGGTCAACTGAAGCTTTCTTT. As protein: CATSRDFEGSTEAFF.

This clonotype showed up just a few times. V and J are TRBV10-3 and TRBJ2-1, with TRBD1 matching over 9 bases. After removal of 8 bases from V and 8 bases from J, the junction contained 10 bases not matched to a gene. The CDR3 sequence is 14 residues long. Per the germline V gene, CDR1 is ENHRY and CDR2 is SYGVKD. CDR3 sequence: CAILEGTGLYEQFF. Written as DNA, the CDR3 is TGTGCCATCTTAGAAGGGACAGGGTTGTATGAGCAGTTCTTC.